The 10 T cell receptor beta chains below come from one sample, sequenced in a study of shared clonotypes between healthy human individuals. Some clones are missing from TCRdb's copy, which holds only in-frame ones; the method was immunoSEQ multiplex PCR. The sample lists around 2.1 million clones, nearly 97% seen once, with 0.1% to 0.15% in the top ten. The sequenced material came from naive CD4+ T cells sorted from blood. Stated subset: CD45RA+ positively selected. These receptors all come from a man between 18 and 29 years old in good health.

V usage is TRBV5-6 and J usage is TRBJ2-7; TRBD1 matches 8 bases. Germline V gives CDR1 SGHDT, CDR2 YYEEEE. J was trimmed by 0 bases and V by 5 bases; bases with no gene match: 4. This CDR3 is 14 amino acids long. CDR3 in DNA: TGTGCCAGCAGGGGGACAGGACGCTCCTACGAGCAGTACTTC. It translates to CASRGTGRSYEQYF. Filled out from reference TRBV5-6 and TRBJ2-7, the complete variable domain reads DAGVTQSPTHLIKTRGQQVTLRCSPKSGHDTVSWYQQALGQGPQFIFQYYEEEERQRGNFPDRFSGHQFPNYSSELNVNALLLGDSALYLCASRGTGRSYEQYFGPGTRLTVT.

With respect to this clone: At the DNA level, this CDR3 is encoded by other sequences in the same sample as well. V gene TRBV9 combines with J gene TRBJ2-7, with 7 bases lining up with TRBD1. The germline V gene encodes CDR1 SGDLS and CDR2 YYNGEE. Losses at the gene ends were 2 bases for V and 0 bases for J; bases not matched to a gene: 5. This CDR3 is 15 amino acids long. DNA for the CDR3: TGTGCCAGCAGCGTTGAAGCAGGGGGCTCCTACGAGCAGTACTTC. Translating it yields CASSVEAGGSYEQYF.

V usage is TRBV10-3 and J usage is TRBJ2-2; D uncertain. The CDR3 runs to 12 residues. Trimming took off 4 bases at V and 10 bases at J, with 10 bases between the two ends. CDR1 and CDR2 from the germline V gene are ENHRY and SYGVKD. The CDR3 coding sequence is TGTGCCATCAGTGGGGGAATTCAGGAGCTGTTTTTT. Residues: CAISGGIQELFF.

CDR3 in amino acids: CASSLLGSDRYEQYF. CDR3 nucleotide sequence: TGTGCCAGCAGTCTCCTGGGTAGCGACCGCTACGAGCAGTACTTC. This chain links TRBV27 with TRBJ2-7, with D maybe TRBD2 (5 bases). The germline V gene encodes CDR1 MNHEY and CDR2 SMNVEV (reference sequence). Trimming removed 5 bases at V and 3 bases at J, with 17 bases between. This CDR3 comprises 15 residues.

The CDR3 here is CASSSRKKLAGGPDTQYF. The CDR3 nucleotides are TGTGCCAGCAGCTCGCGAAAAAAACTAGCGGGAGGGCCAGATACGCAGTATTTT. The chain uses TRBV7-2 and TRBJ2-3; 13 nucleotides align to TRBD2. CDR1 SGHTA and CDR2 FQGNSA come from the germline V gene. The CDR3 has 18 amino acids. The ends lost 4 bases at V and 4 bases at J; junction bases unmatched: 11.

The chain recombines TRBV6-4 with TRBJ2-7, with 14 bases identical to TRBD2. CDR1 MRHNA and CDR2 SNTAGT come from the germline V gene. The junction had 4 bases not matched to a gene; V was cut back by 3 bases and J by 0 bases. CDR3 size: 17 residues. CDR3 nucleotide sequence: TGTGCCAGCAGTGAGCGGACTAGCGGGAGGTACTCCTACGAGCAGTACTTC. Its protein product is CASSERTSGRYSYEQYF.

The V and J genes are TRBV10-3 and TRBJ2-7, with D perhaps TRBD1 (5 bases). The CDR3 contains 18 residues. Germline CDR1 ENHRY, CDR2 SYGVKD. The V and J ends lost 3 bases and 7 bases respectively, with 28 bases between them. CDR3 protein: CAISDPGLPQGKTLEQYF. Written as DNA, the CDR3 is TGTGCCATCAGTGACCCGGGCCTCCCTCAGGGTAAGACGTTGGAGCAGTACTTC.

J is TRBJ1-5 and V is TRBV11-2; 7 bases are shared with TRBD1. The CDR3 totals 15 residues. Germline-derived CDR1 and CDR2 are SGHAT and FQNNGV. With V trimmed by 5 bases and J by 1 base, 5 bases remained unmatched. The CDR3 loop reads CASSVTGDSNQPQHF. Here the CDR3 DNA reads TGTGCCAGCAGCGTTACAGGGGACAGCAATCAGCCCCAGCATTTT.

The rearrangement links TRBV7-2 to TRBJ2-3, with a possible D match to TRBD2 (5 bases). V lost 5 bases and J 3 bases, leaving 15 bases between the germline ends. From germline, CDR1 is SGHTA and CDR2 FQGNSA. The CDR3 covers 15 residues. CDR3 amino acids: CASSPEGRVTDTQYF. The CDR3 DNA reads TGTGCCAGCAGCCCCGAGGGAAGGGTTACAGATACGCAGTATTTT.

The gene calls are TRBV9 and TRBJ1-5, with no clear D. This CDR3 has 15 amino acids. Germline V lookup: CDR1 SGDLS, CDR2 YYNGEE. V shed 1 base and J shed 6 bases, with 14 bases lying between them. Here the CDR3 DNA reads TGTGCCAGCAGCGTATCCCTCGGGGAGGGTCAGCCCCAGCATTTT. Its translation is CASSVSLGEGQPQHF.